This paragraph covers one TCR beta chain sequence. The sample is drawn from a study of T cell responses to AZD1222 COVID-19 vaccine. Clones were sequenced by immunoSEQ multiplex PCR, and TCRdb holds only the in-frame ones, with some missing. The sample carries about 170,000 clones, roughly nine tenths recorded once. Trimming removed 5 bases at V and 5 bases at J, with 10 bases between. The CDR3 sequence is 13 residues long. Germline V gene data show CDR1 as PRHDT and CDR2 as FYEKMQ (reference sequence). The TCR comes from an adult in good health. Material: peripheral blood, obtained on day 0 of AZD1222 vaccination. The V call is TRBV13, the J call TRBJ1-5, with D hard to call. CDR3: CASSKDPDQPQHF. The DNA of the CDR3 is TGTGCCAGCAGCAAAGACCCCGATCAGCCCCAGCATTTT. The full variable domain, with the rest looked up from reference TRBV13 and TRBJ1-5, is AAGVIQSPRHLIKEKRETATLKCYPIPRHDTVYWYQQGPGQDPQFLISFYEKMQSDKGSIPDRFSAQQFSDYHSELNMSSLELGDSALYFCASSKDPDQPQHFGDGTRLSIL.